Presented here are 18 T cell receptor beta chains from one specimen sequenced in a study of blood T cell repertoires in COVID-19. Clones were read by immunoSEQ multiplex PCR, and TCRdb kept only the in-frame ones, dropping some. The data contain approximately 390,000 clones, 87% of them singletons. The sequencing input was peripheral blood. These receptors were collected from a woman aged 55-69 years with COVID-19, enrolled during active disease.

V usage is TRBV7-2 and J usage is TRBJ1-5, with D perhaps TRBD1 (5 bases). The CDR3 runs to 19 residues. Germline V gives CDR1 SGHTA, CDR2 FQGNSA. The V end was cut by 5 bases, the J end by 0 bases, with 23 bases between. CDR3 DNA: TGTGCCAGCAGCCTAGTAGGGCGGCAGGGCAAATATAGCAATCAGCCCCAGCATTTT. It specifies CASSLVGRQGKYSNQPQHF.

This clone has only one observation. This sequence joins TRBV9 and TRBJ2-7; D perhaps matches TRBD1 (5 bases). The CDR3 runs 14 residues. Germline V gene data show CDR1 as SGDLS and CDR2 as YYNGEE. Trimming stripped 0 bases from V and 2 bases from J, with 9 bases between. The CDR3 reads CASSVDSGTYEQYF. The CDR3 DNA reads TGTGCCAGCAGCGTAGATTCAGGGACCTACGAGCAGTACTTC. Full variable domain (missing parts from reference TRBV9 and TRBJ2-7): DSGVTQTPKHLITATGQRVTLRCSPRSGDLSVYWYQQSLDQGLQFLIQYYNGEERAKGNILERFSAQQFPDLHSELNLSSLELGDSALYFCASSVDSGTYEQYFGPGTRLTVT.

This clone was counted a single time. V is TRBV28 and J is TRBJ2-7, with 8 bases lining up with TRBD2. Germline CDR1 is MDHEN and CDR2 is SYDVKM. Losses at the gene ends were 5 bases for V and 4 bases for J; bases not matched to a gene: 13. CDR3 length equals 16 residues. CDR3 loop: CASSRGGGQFLYEQYF. The CDR3, as DNA: TGTGCCAGCAGTCGTGGCGGGGGGCAATTCCTGTACGAGCAGTACTTC.

This chain links TRBV7-2 with TRBJ1-2, with 8 positions matching TRBD1. Germline trimming cut 5 bases from V and 5 bases from J; bases unmatched to any gene: 7. There are 14 residues in the CDR3. In germline, CDR1 is SGHTA, CDR2 FQGNSA. The CDR3 is CASSIQGAMYGYTF. The CDR3 region has the DNA TGTGCCAGCAGCATCCAGGGGGCTATGTATGGCTACACCTTC.

This chain joins TRBV28 and TRBJ2-3; perhaps TRBD1 as D (6 bases). Germline CDR1 is MDHEN and CDR2 is SYDVKM. V lost 3 bases, J lost 4 bases, and 11 bases lay in between. The CDR3 consists of 14 residues. The CDR3 DNA is TGTGCCAGCAGTTTCCAACAGGGACCAGATACGCAGTATTTT. It encodes CASSFQQGPDTQYF.

The chain recombines TRBV18 with TRBJ2-2; TRBD1 aligns across 8 bases. Trimming removed 1 base from V and 3 bases from J; junction bases left unmatched: 10. The CDR3 has 18 residues. CDR1 and CDR2 from the germline V gene are KGHSH and LQKENI. Written as DNA, the CDR3 is TGTGCCAGCTCACCACGTATCTCGGGACAGGTGGACACCGGGGAGCTGTTTTTT. Amino acids: CASSPRISGQVDTGELFF.

The chain combines TRBV4-1 with TRBJ1-1; TRBD1 agrees at 9 bases. The CDR3 runs 16 residues. Germline assignment: CDR1 MGHRA and CDR2 YSYEKL. J was trimmed by 4 bases and V by 1 base; bases with no gene match: 7. CDR3: CASSQADRGIITEAFF. Written as DNA, the CDR3 is TGCGCCAGCAGCCAAGCTGACAGGGGGATTATCACTGAAGCTTTCTTT.

The chain employs TRBV7-2 and TRBJ2-5, with 7 positions matching TRBD2. Germline-derived CDR1 and CDR2 are SGHTA and FQGNSA. J was trimmed by 5 bases and V by 3 bases; bases with no gene match: 6. The length of the CDR3 is 14 residues. CDR3 residues: CASSLGGNSETQYF. The CDR3 nucleotides are TGTGCCAGCAGCTTGGGGGGGAATTCGGAGACCCAGTACTTC.

The chain combines TRBV5-1 with TRBJ1-2; TRBD1 agrees at 10 bases. Unmatched junction bases numbered 4, after V lost 0 bases and J lost 2 bases. Germline V gene data show CDR1 as SGHRS and CDR2 as YFSETQ. The CDR3 has 16 residues. The CDR3 DNA follows: TGCGCCAGCAGCTTGGGCGGGACAGGGGCGAACTATGGCTACACCTTC. It yields the protein CASSLGGTGANYGYTF.

This chain joins TRBV5-1 and TRBJ1-2; 7 nucleotides match TRBD1. Germline loops: CDR1 SGHRS, CDR2 YFSETQ. The CDR3 extends over 14 amino acids. The junction had 13 bases not matched to a gene; V was cut back by 4 bases and J by 10 bases. For the CDR3, the DNA is TGCGCCAGCAGCACCGGACAGGATATGGTTGACTACACCTTC. This translates into CASSTGQDMVDYTF.

As concerns this clone: Other nucleotide sequences in the sample specify the same CDR3. The genes are TRBV5-1 and TRBJ1-5, with TRBD1 as a possible D gene (5 bases). The germline gives CDR1 SGHRS, CDR2 YFSETQ. Trimming removed 4 bases at V and 5 bases at J, with 13 bases between. The CDR3 is 14 residues long. The CDR3 DNA reads as TGCGCCAGCAGCCCAGGGACGGGGGATCAGCCCCAGCATTTT. Translated, it gives CASSPGTGDQPQHF.

This chain uses TRBV25-1 with TRBJ2-3; D not resolved. Germline V gene sequence: CDR1 MGHDK, CDR2 SYGVNS. The CDR3 is 13 amino acids. V lost 3 bases and J lost 7, with 11 bases in between. CDR3 region: CASSEPGLNTQYF. The CDR3 nucleotides are TGTGCCAGCAGTGAGCCCGGGTTAAATACGCAGTATTTT.

A remark on this clone: Other DNA sequences in this specimen translate into the identical CDR3. The chain has TRBV29-1 and TRBJ1-2; weak D call: TRBD1 (5 bases). The CDR3 runs to 12 residues. The germline V gene encodes CDR1 SQVTM and CDR2 ANQGSEA. The V and J ends lost 0 bases and 8 bases respectively, with 10 bases between them. Here the CDR3 DNA reads TGCAGCGTTGAAGACCTCGGGGGGGGCTACACCTTC. It translates to CSVEDLGGGYTF.

The chain uses TRBV5-1 and TRBJ1-1, with 7 positions matching TRBD1. J gave up 2 bases and V 6 bases, and 4 bases lay outside the gene matches. The V gene's germline CDR1 is SGHRS and CDR2 YFSETQ. The CDR3 contains 13 residues. DNA of the CDR3: TGCGCCAGCACGGACAGGACTAACACTGAAGCTTTCTTT. This sequence encodes CASTDRTNTEAFF.

The chain has TRBV19 and TRBJ1-1; D not resolved. V was pared by 3 bases and J by 4 bases, with 15 bases between. The CDR3 spans 15 residues. The germline CDR1 and CDR2 sequences are LNHDA and SQIVND (reference sequence). CDR3 region: CASSMEPTGSTEAFF. For the CDR3, the DNA is TGTGCCAGTAGTATGGAGCCTACTGGGAGCACTGAAGCTTTCTTT.

This clone was counted only a few times. V and J are TRBV6-5 and TRBJ2-7; D is possibly TRBD1 (6 bases). V lost 5 bases and J 2 bases, leaving 16 bases between the germline ends. This CDR3 is built from 15 residues. CDR1 and CDR2 from the germline V gene are MNHEY and SVGAGI. The CDR3 here is CASSLNWDTTYEQYF. CDR3 sequence (DNA): TGTGCCAGCAGTCTTAACTGGGACACTACCTACGAGCAGTACTTC.

The V gene is TRBV11-2, the J gene TRBJ1-1, with 7 bases identical to TRBD1. In germline, CDR1 is SGHAT, CDR2 FQNNGV. The CDR3 sequence is 15 residues long. V lost 5 bases to trimming and J lost 4 bases; unmatched junction nucleotides: 10. CDR3 residues: CASSHYPTGPTEAFF. The CDR3 region has the DNA TGTGCCAGCAGCCACTACCCGACAGGGCCCACTGAAGCTTTCTTT.

The V and J genes are TRBV3-1 (or the pseudogene TRBV3-2) and TRBJ1-1, with 7 bases that match TRBD1. V dropped 8 bases and J dropped 3; count of bases not matched to a gene: 6. CDR1 is LGHDT, CDR2 YNNKEL, per germline (reference sequence). CDR3 length: 13 residues. CDR3 residues: CASRPGQYTEAFF. CDR3 bases: TGTGCCAGCCGCCCGGGACAGTACACTGAAGCTTTCTTT.